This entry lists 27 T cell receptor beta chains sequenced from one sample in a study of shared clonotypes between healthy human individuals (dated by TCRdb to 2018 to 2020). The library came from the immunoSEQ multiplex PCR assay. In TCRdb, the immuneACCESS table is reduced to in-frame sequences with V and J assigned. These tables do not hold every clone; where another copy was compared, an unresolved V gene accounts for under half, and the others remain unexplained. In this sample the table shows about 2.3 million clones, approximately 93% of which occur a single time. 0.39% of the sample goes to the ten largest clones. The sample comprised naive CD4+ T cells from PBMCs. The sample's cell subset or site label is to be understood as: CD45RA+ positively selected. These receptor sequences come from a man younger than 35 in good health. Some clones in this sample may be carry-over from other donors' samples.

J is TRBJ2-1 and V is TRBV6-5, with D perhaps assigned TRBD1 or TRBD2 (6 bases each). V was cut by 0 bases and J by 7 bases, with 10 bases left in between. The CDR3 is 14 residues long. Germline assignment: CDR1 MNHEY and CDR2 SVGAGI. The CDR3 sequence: CASSYSPGANEQFF. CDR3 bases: TGTGCCAGCAGTTACTCCCCGGGGGCTAATGAGCAGTTCTTC.

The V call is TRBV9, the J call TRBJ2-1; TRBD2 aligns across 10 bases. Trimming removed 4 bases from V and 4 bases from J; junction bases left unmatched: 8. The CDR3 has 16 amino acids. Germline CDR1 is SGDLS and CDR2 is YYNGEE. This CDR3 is CASSPRGTSAYNEQFF. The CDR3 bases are TGTGCCAGCAGCCCCCGTGGGACTAGCGCTTACAATGAGCAGTTCTTC. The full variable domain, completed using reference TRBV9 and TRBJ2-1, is DSGVTQTPKHLITATGQRVTLRCSPRSGDLSVYWYQQSLDQGLQFLIQYYNGEERAKGNILERFSAQQFPDLHSELNLSSLELGDSALYFCASSPRGTSAYNEQFFGPGTRLTVL.

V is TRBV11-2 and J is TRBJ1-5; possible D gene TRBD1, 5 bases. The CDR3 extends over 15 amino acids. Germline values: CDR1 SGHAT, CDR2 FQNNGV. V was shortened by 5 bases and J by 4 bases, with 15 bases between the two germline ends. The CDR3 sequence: CASSPGRAVNQPQHF. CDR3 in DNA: TGTGCCAGCAGCCCGGGCAGGGCAGTGAATCAGCCCCAGCATTTT.

Here the CDR3 reads CASSFAGGYNEQFF. The DNA for the CDR3 is TGTGCCAGCAGCTTTGCGGGAGGGTACAATGAGCAGTTCTTC. This chain links TRBV7-3 with TRBJ2-1; TRBD2 matches 9 bases. The CDR3 has 14 residues. The ends lost 3 bases at V and 4 bases at J; junction bases unmatched: 1. The germline V gene encodes CDR1 SGHTA and CDR2 FQGTGA. Full variable domain (rest looked up from reference TRBV7-3 and TRBJ2-1): GAGVSQTPSNKVTEKGKYVELRCDPISGHTALYWYRQSLGQGPEFLIYFQGTGAADDSGLPNDRFFAVRPEGSVSTLKIQRTERGDSAVYLCASSFAGGYNEQFFGPGTRLTVL.

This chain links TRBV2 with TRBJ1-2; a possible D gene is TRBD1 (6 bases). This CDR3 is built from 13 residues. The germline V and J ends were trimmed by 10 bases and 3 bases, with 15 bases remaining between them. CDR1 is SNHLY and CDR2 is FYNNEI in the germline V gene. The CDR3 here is CAMGTGTHYGYTF. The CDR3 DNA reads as TGTGCCATGGGGACCGGGACACACTATGGCTACACCTTC.

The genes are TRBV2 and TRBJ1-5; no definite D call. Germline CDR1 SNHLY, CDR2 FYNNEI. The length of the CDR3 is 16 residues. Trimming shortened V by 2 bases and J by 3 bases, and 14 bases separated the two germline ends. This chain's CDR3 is CASSERHGRYNQPQHF. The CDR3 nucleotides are TGTGCCAGCAGTGAAAGGCACGGGCGGTACAATCAGCCCCAGCATTTT.

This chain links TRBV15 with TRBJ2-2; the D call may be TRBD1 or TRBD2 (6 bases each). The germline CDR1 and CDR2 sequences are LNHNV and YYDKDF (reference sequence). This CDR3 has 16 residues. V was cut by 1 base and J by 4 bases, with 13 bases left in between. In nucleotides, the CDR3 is TGTGCCACCAGCAGAGGCCTCGGGGGCGGCACCGGGGAGCTGTTTTTT. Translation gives CATSRGLGGGTGELFF.

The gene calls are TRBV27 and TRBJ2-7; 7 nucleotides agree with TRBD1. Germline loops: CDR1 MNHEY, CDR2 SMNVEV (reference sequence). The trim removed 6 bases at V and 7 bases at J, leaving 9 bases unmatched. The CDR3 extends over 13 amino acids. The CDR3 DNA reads TGTGCCAGCAGGCCGACAGGGTACCGGGAGCAGTACTTC. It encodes CASRPTGYREQYF.

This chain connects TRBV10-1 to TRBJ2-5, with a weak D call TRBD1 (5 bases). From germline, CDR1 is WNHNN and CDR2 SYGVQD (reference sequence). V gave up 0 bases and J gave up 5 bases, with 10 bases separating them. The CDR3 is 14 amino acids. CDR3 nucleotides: TGCGCCAGCAGTGAGTCGGCCAGGGCTGAGACCCAGTACTTC. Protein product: CASSESARAETQYF.

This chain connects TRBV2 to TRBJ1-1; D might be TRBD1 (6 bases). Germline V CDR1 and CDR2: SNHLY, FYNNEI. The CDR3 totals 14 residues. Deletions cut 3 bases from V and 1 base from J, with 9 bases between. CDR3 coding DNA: TGTGCCAGCAGTGATGGGGGCTCGAACACTGAAGCTTTCTTT. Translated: CASSDGGSNTEAFF.

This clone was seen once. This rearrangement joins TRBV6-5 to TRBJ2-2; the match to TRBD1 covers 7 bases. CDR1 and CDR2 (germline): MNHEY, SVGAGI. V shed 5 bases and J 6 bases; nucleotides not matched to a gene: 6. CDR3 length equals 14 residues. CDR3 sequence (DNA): TGTGCCAGCAGTGGACAGGCTTTCCCCGGGGAGCTGTTTTTT. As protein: CASSGQAFPGELFF.

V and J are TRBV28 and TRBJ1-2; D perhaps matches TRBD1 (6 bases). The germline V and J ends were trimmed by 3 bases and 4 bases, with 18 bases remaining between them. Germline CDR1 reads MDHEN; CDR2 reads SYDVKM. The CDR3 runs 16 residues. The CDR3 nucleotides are TGTGCCAGCAGTTTGGGATTATTGGACAGACTCTATGGCTACACCTTC. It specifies CASSLGLLDRLYGYTF.

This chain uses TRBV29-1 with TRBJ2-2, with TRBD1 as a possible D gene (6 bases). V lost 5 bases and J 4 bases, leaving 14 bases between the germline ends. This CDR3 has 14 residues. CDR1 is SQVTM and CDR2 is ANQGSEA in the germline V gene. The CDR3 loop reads CSVYGQTITGELFF. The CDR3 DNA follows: TGCAGCGTTTATGGACAGACGATCACCGGGGAGCTGTTTTTT.

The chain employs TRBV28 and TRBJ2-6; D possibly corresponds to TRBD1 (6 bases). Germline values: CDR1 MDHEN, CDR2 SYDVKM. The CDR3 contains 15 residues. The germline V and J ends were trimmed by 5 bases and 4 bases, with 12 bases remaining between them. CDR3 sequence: CASSPQGFGANVLTF. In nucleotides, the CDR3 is TGTGCCAGCAGTCCCCAGGGGTTCGGGGCCAACGTCCTGACTTTC.

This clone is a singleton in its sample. CDR3 residues: CASMGTGGAGGYTF. The DNA of the CDR3 is TGTGCCAGCATGGGGACAGGGGGCGCCGGTGGCTACACCTTC. This chain joins TRBV2 and TRBJ1-2; 12 positions agree with TRBD1. CDR1 SNHLY and CDR2 FYNNEI come from the germline V gene. The CDR3 has 14 amino acids. The V segment lost 7 bases and the J segment 7 bases; nucleotides outside the gene matches: 7.

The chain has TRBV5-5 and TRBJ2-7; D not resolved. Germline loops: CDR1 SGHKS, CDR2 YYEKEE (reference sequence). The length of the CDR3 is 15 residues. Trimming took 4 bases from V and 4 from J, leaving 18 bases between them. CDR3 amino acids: CASSPAPPISYEQYF. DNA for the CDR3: TGTGCCAGCAGCCCCGCCCCACCCATCAGTTACGAGCAGTACTTC.

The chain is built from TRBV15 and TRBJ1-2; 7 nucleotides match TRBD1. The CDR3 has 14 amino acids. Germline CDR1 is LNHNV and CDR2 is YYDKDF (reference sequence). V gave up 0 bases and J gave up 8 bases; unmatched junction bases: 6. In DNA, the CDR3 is TGTGCCACCAGCAGAGATAAGAGGGGGCGAGGCTACACCTTC. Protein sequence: CATSRDKRGRGYTF.

Written as DNA, the CDR3 is TGTGCCAGCAGTGATGAGGGTCGCGGTCTGTCCGAGCAGTACTTC. This codes for CASSDEGRGLSEQYF. The chain is built from TRBV2 and TRBJ2-7; possibly TRBD2 for D (5 bases). Germline V gene data show CDR1 as SNHLY and CDR2 as FYNNEI. The CDR3 extends over 15 amino acids. The V end lost 3 bases, the J end lost 6 bases, and 18 bases lay between the germline ends.

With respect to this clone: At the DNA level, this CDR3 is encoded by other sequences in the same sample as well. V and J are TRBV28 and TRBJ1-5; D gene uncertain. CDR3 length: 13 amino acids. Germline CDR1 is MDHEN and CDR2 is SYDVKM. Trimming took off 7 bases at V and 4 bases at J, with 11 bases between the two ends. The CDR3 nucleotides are TGTGCCAGCACCCTGGGAGGGAATCAGCCCCAGCATTTT. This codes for CASTLGGNQPQHF.

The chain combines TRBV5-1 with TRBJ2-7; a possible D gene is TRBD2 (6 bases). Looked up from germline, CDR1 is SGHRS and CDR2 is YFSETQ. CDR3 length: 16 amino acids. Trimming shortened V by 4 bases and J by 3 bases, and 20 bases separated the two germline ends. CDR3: CASSLNSAPGSYEQYF. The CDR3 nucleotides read TGCGCCAGCAGCCTGAATAGCGCCCCCGGGAGCTACGAGCAGTACTTC.

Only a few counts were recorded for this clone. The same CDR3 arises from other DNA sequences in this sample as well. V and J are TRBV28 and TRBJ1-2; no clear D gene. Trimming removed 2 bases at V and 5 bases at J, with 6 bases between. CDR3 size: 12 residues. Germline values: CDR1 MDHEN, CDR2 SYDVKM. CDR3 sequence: CASSLGGYGYTF. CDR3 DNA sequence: TGTGCCAGCAGTTTAGGTGGATATGGCTACACCTTC.

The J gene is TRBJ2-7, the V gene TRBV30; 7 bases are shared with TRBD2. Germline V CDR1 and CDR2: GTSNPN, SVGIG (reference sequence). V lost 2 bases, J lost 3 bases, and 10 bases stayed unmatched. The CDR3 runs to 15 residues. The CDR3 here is CAWSRRTRIDYEQYF. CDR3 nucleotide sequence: TGTGCCTGGAGTCGTAGGACTAGGATAGACTACGAGCAGTACTTC.

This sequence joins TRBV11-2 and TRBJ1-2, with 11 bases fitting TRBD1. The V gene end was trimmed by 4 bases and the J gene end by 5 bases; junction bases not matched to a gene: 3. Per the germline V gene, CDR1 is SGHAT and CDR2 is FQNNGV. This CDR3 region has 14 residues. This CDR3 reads CASSYGTGGYGYTF. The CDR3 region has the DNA TGTGCCAGCAGCTACGGGACAGGGGGGTATGGCTACACCTTC.

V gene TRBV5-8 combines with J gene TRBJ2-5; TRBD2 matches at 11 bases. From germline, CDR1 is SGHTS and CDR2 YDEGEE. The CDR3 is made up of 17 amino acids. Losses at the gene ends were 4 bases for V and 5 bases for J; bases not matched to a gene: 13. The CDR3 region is CASSLGSGRARAETQYF. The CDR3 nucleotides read TGTGCCAGCAGCCTTGGTAGCGGGAGGGCCCGGGCGGAGACCCAGTACTTC.

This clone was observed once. Written as DNA, the CDR3 is TGTGCCAGCAGCTCAGCACAGTTAGGGGACAGGCTGAACACTGAAGCTTTCTTT. This sequence encodes CASSSAQLGDRLNTEAFF. The rearrangement uses TRBV7-2 and TRBJ1-1; TRBD1 matches 8 bases. Germline CDR1 is SGHTA and CDR2 is FQGNSA. With 4 bases clipped from V and 0 bases from J, the junction kept 13 bases outside the gene matches. The CDR3 consists of 18 residues. Supplemented by reference TRBV7-2 and TRBJ1-1, the full variable domain reads GAGVSQSPSNKVTEKGKDVELRCDPISGHTALYWYRQSLGQGLEFLIYFQGNSAPDKSGLPSDRFSAERTGGSVSTLTIQRTQQEDSAVYLCASSSAQLGDRLNTEAFFGQGTRLTVV.

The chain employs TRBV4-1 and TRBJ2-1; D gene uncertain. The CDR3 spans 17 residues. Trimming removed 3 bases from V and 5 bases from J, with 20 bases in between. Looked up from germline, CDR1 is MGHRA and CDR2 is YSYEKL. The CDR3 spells CASSQLLMPSLDNEQFF. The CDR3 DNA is TGCGCCAGCAGCCAGCTCCTTATGCCCAGCTTGGACAATGAGCAGTTCTTC.

The CDR3 loop is CASSPSAGGTANTGELFF. In DNA form, the CDR3 reads TGCGCCAGCAGCCCATCGGCGGGAGGCACGGCGAACACCGGGGAGCTGTTTTTT. This chain links TRBV4-1 with TRBJ2-2, with 8 bases matching TRBD2. The germline gives CDR1 MGHRA, CDR2 YSYEKL. V was pared by 4 bases and J by 0 bases, with 10 bases of the junction left unmatched. The CDR3 totals 18 residues.